This T cell receptor (beta chain) was observed in a study of shared clonotypes between healthy human individuals. DNA at 150 to 250 ng, around 30,000 T cell genomes, went into sorted-subset replicate PCRs. Generated by immunoSEQ multiplex PCR, the TCRdb table keeps only in-frame clones and is missing some. The data contain approximately 100,000 clones, about 70% of them seen just once; the ten biggest clones take up about 24%. This CDR3 spans 15 amino acids. V lost 4 bases, J lost 0 bases, and 11 bases lay in between. CDR1 and CDR2 (germline): SGHRS, YFSETQ. Comment on this clone: This sample includes further DNA sequences coding for the same CDR3.

This sequence joins TRBV5-1 and TRBJ2-1; D perhaps matches TRBD1 (6 bases). The clonotype comes from a woman in her twenties or thirties in good health. The sample comprised memory CD8+ T cells sorted from blood. Subset indicated: CD45RO+ cells pooled with CCR7-negative TemRA cells. The CDR3 is CASSVDSSSYNEQFF. CDR3 DNA sequence: TGCGCCAGCAGCGTGGACAGTAGCTCCTACAATGAGCAGTTCTTC. The full variable domain, rest sourced from reference TRBV5-1 and TRBJ2-1, is KAGVTQTPRYLIKTRGQQVTLSCSPISGHRSVSWYQQTPGQGLQFLFEYFSETQRNKGNFPGRFSGRQFSNSRSEMNVSTLELGDSALYLCASSVDSSSYNEQFFGPGTRLTVL.